This TCR beta chain stems from a study of blood T cell repertoires in COVID-19. This clone has a single count. CDR1 is SGDLS and CDR2 is YYNGEE in the germline V gene. This CDR3 contains 12 residues. V dropped 3 bases and J dropped 15; count of bases not matched to a gene: 8. Clones were read by immunoSEQ multiplex PCR, and TCRdb kept only the in-frame ones, dropping some. The table includes 75,000 to 100,000 clones, roughly 78% detected once. This chain links TRBV9 with TRBJ2-1, with TRBD1 matching 8 bases. The receptor was isolated from a human donor in a cohort sampled during active COVID-19. Sequencing was carried out using peripheral blood. The CDR3 is CASSAAQGGRFF. CDR3 nucleotide sequence: TGTGCCAGCAGCGCCGCACAGGGGGGCAGGTTCTTC.